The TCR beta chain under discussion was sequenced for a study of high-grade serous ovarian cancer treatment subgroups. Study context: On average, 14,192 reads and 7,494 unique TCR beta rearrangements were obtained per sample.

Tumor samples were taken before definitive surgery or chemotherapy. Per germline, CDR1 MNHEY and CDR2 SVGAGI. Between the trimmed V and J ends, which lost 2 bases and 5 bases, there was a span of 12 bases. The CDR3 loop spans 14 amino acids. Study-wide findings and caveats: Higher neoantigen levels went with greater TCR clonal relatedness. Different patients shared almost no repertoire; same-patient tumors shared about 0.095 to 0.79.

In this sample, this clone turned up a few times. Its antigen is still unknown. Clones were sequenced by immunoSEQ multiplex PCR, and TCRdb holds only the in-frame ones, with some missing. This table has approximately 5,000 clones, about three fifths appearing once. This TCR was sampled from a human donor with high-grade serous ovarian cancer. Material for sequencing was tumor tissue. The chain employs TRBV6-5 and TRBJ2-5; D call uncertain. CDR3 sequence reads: CASSYRIISETQYF. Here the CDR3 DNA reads TGTGCCAGCAGTTACAGGATCATTTCGGAGACCCAGTACTTC.